One TCR beta chain is described in this entry. Its antigen is unidentified. CDR3 length: 15 amino acids. The germline CDR1 and CDR2 sequences are SEHNR and FQNEAQ (reference sequence). Trimming removed 7 bases from V and 4 bases from J; junction bases left unmatched: 7. TCRdb re-called the reads through MiXCR, storing one row per CDR3 protein. The data hold 200,000 or so distinct CDR3 sequences, with roughly 34% observed a single time. The data derive from a study of T cell repertoires in cytomegalovirus infection. Study-wide background: The authors used CMV epitopes that were HLA-C-restricted (recently identified) and HLA-B-restricted (well studied). Whole-study findings and limits: The response measured ex vivo was dominated by TCR beta clonotypes (HLA-C-restricted and CMV-specific). Carriers of CMV and the relevant HLA type were discriminated by public TCR beta frequency.

The clonotype was recovered from a human donor in good health (CMV status not recorded). Some clones in this sample may be carry-over from other donors' samples. V and J are TRBV7-9 and TRBJ2-1, with 10 bases aligning to TRBD1. Sequences were derived from CD8+ T cells from cultured PBMCs, sampled from culture after CMV antigen stimulation. CDR3 amino acids: CASIPDRGPYNEQFF. The CDR3 DNA reads TGTGCCAGCATCCCCGACAGGGGGCCTTACAATGAGCAGTTCTTC.